This T cell receptor (beta chain) is drawn from a study of blood T cell repertoires in COVID-19. Study-wide context: The United States, Italy and Spain were the sources of the acute and convalescent COVID-19 samples. Nucleic acid was either cDNA or gDNA, and it came from T cells, B-cell-depleted T cells, or PBMCs.

Original data processing: Quantification of nucleated cells was approximated via reference gene primer amplification. Clones were read by immunoSEQ multiplex PCR, and TCRdb kept only the in-frame ones, dropping some. V and J calls and clone size are as listed in that table; D and trimming were resolved from the DNA. The sample holds a few hundred thousand clones, roughly 89% seen once. The CDR3 is 16 residues long. CDR1 and CDR2 (germline): SGHVS, FNYEAQ. J lost 1 base, V lost 7 bases, and 10 bases had no gene match. A Seattle source enrolled patients during active infection and followed them longitudinally. This clone was seen once.

The chain is built from TRBV7-6 and TRBJ1-3; TRBD1 matches 7 bases. Material: peripheral blood. This TCR came from a woman aged 25 to 39 with COVID-19, enrolled during active disease. CDR3 residues: CASTDPTGDSGNTIYF. The CDR3 bases are TGTGCCAGCACCGACCCTACAGGGGATTCTGGAAACACCATATATTTT.